A selection of T cell receptor beta chains follows, all from one sample in a study of OX40 agonist ivuxolimab in advanced cancers. Measured with immunoSEQ multiplex PCR; TCRdb has only the in-frame clones, and not every one. The sample has 90,000 or so clones; around nine tenths are singletons. The sample was CD4+ or CD8+ T cells sorted from blood, taken in a trial of the OX40 agonist ivuxolimab. The receptors come from an adult with an advanced solid tumor such as melanoma, head and neck, liver or kidney cancer. Both conserved end residues are part of each CDR3. A D gene is named only where the DNA matches it firmly. The size of a clone is reported for some rows only, either as once, few or many, or as a class for expanded clones.

size: NA; J: TRBJ1-2; D: NA; V: TRBV30; length: 13; DNA: TGTGCCTCCCCGAACCGGGACACCTATGGCTACACCTTC; CDR3: CASPNRDTYGYTF
size: NA; J: TRBJ2-5; D: TRBD2; V: TRBV7-8; length: 16; DNA: TGTGCCAGCAGCTCCCAGACTAGCGGGATTGCGGAGACCCAGTACTTC; CDR3: CASSSQTSGIAETQYF
size: NA; J: TRBJ2-5; D: NA; V: TRBV6-5; length: 13; DNA: TGTGCCAGCGCTGAGACAGTGAAAGAGACCCAGTACTTC; CDR3: CASAETVKETQYF
size: NA; J: TRBJ1-4; D: TRBD1; V: TRBV4-3; length: 16; DNA: TGCGCCAGCAGCCAGAACGGACAGGGGGTAGAAGAAAAACTGTTTTTT; CDR3: CASSQNGQGVEEKLFF
size: NA; J: TRBJ2-3; D: NA; V: TRBV28; length: 15; DNA: TGTGCCAGCAGCCCCATTGGGAGTGCGGCAGATACGCAGTATTTT; CDR3: CASSPIGSAADTQYF
size: NA; J: TRBJ1-4; D: NA; V: TRBV18; length: 14; DNA: TGTGCCAGCTCACCACCCCCGGGGAACGGAAAACTGTTTTTT; CDR3: CASSPPPGNGKLFF
size: once; J: TRBJ2-3; D: TRBD1; V: TRBV9; length: 15; DNA: TGTGCCAGCAGCAAGAGACAGGGGGGTACAGATACGCAGTATTTT; CDR3: CASSKRQGGTDTQYF
size: NA; J: TRBJ2-6; D: NA; V: TRBV9; length: 18; DNA: TGTGCCAGCAGCACCCCCGGGAATGCAATCTCTGGGGCCAACGTCCTGACTTTC; CDR3: CASSTPGNAISGANVLTF
size: NA; J: TRBJ2-4; D: TRBD2; V: TRBV4-2; length: 18; DNA: TGTGCCAGCAGCCAAGACCCCGGGACTAGCTCGGCCAAAAACATTCAGTACTTC; CDR3: CASSQDPGTSSAKNIQYF
size: NA; J: TRBJ2-3; D: NA; V: TRBV10-2; length: 12; DNA: TGCGCCAGCGGGCTCCGCACAGATACGCAGTATTTT; CDR3: CASGLRTDTQYF
size: once; J: TRBJ2-7; D: TRBD1; V: TRBV7-2; length: 14; DNA: TGTGCCAGCAGTTCCACGGGACAGTTAAACGAGCAGTACTTC; CDR3: CASSSTGQLNEQYF